A single sample gave rise to the 29 T cell receptor beta chains below, sequenced in a study of blood T cell repertoires in COVID-19. Assay: immunoSEQ multiplex PCR; the TCRdb copy retains only in-frame clones and omits some. In the table there are around 430,000 clones, 70% to 90% of which are singletons. Sequences were obtained from peripheral blood. These receptors all come from a woman aged 50 to 60 with COVID-19, enrolled during active disease.

The J gene is TRBJ1-6, the V gene TRBV5-6, with a tentative D call TRBD1 (5 bases). CDR1 SGHDT and CDR2 YYEEEE come from the germline V gene. The CDR3 spans 15 residues. Between the trimmed V and J ends, which lost 3 bases and 8 bases, there was a span of 15 bases. CDR3 in DNA: TGTGCCAGCAGCTCTGGGGGGGGAGGTTATTCACCCCTCCACTTT. The encoded protein is CASSSGGGGYSPLHF.

V is TRBV5-8 and J is TRBJ1-2; 10 nucleotides align to TRBD1. The CDR3 length is 14 residues. Trimming removed 4 bases from V and 8 bases from J; junction bases left unmatched: 8. Germline lookup yields CDR1 SGHTS and CDR2 YDEGEE. Written as DNA, the CDR3 is TGTGCCAGCAGCGCCGACAGGGGGCTAGGGGGCTACACCTTC. This translates into CASSADRGLGGYTF.

V gene TRBV30 combines with J gene TRBJ1-3; no clear D. Trimming pared 3 bases from V and 8 bases from J, leaving 14 bases between. The CDR3 has 13 residues. Germline assignment: CDR1 GTSNPN and CDR2 SVGIG (reference sequence). This CDR3 is CAWSGLVGDTIYF. In DNA form, the CDR3 reads TGTGCCTGGAGCGGACTGGTCGGCGACACCATATATTTT. Full variable domain (rest looked up from reference TRBV30 and TRBJ1-3): SQTIHQWPATLVQPVGSPLSLECTVEGTSNPNLYWYRQAAGRGLQLLFYSVGIGQISSEVPQNLSASRPQDRQFILSSKKLLLSDSGFYLCAWSGLVGDTIYFGEGSWLTVV.

The chain is built from TRBV7-8 and TRBJ1-1; tentatively, D is TRBD1 (6 bases). The V and J ends lost 4 bases and 3 bases respectively, with 18 bases between them. CDR1 is SGHVS and CDR2 is FQNEAQ in the germline V gene. The CDR3 loop spans 16 amino acids. CDR3 sequence reads: CASSSPGGGAHTEAFF. As DNA, the CDR3 is TGTGCCAGCAGCTCACCCGGAGGGGGGGCACACACTGAAGCTTTCTTT.

Details on this clone: Other nucleotide sequences in the sample specify the same CDR3. This chain joins TRBV27 and TRBJ1-3, with D perhaps matching TRBD1 (5 bases). The CDR3 covers 14 residues. The germline CDR1 and CDR2 sequences are MNHEY and SMNVEV (reference sequence). Trimming removed 5 bases at V and 4 bases at J, with 12 bases between. This chain's CDR3 is CASSTTGAGNTIYF. The CDR3 DNA is TGTGCCAGCAGTACCACAGGTGCCGGAAACACCATATATTTT.

The chain links TRBV4-1 to TRBJ2-5, with 9 bases fitting TRBD1. In germline, CDR1 is MGHRA, CDR2 YSYEKL. The CDR3 is 17 residues long. Trimming removed 1 base from V and 5 bases from J; junction bases left unmatched: 11. The CDR3 DNA sequence: TGCGCCAGCAGCCAAGGTGGGCCGGGACAGGGACGCGAGACCCAGTACTTC. This codes for CASSQGGPGQGRETQYF.

This clone occurred a few times. The chain employs TRBV7-2 and TRBJ1-4; 7 bases agree with TRBD1. There are 14 residues in the CDR3. V was pared by 1 base and J by 8 bases, with 4 bases of the junction left unmatched. Germline loops: CDR1 SGHTA, CDR2 FQGNSA. CDR3 nucleotide sequence: TGTGCCAGCAGCTTAGATCAGGGGGGCGAAAAACTGTTTTTT. It is translated as CASSLDQGGEKLFF.

V gene TRBV6-5 combines with J gene TRBJ1-2; the match to TRBD1 covers 8 bases. J was trimmed by 2 bases and V by 6 bases; bases with no gene match: 8. Germline V CDR1 and CDR2: MNHEY, SVGAGI. The CDR3 sequence is 15 residues long. This CDR3 reads CASRDSRGPNYGYTF. The CDR3 DNA is TGTGCCAGCAGGGATAGCAGGGGGCCCAACTATGGCTACACCTTC.

The rearrangement uses TRBV6-5 and TRBJ1-4, with D tentatively TRBD1 (5 bases). V dropped 2 bases and J dropped 6 bases, with 13 bases sitting between them. The CDR3 consists of 15 residues. Germline V gene lookup returns CDR1 MNHEY and CDR2 SVGAGI. The DNA of the CDR3 is TGTGCCAGCAGTTACGTCGCAGGGAAGGATGAAAAACTGTTTTTT. As protein: CASSYVAGKDEKLFF.

With respect to this clone: This same CDR3 is encoded by further DNA sequences in the sample. This chain joins TRBV7-2 and TRBJ1-5, with D perhaps TRBD1 (6 bases). The germline gives CDR1 SGHTA, CDR2 FQGNSA. CDR3 size: 14 residues. The V end was cut by 2 bases, the J end by 9 bases, with 14 bases between. The CDR3 loop is CASSLLGGGRPQHF. DNA for the CDR3: TGTGCCAGCAGCTTACTAGGGGGGGGCCGGCCCCAGCATTTT.

The chain is built from TRBV7-8 and TRBJ2-7, with TRBD1 matching 9 bases. V lost 5 bases and J lost 2; bases outside the gene matches: 7. The germline V gene encodes CDR1 SGHVS and CDR2 FQNEAQ. This CDR3 region has 15 residues. For the CDR3, the DNA is TGTGCCAGCAGCCCCCGGGACAGGGTAGCCTACGAGCAGTACTTC. Encoded protein: CASSPRDRVAYEQYF.

A remark on this clone: The same CDR3 arises from other DNA sequences in this sample as well. This rearrangement joins TRBV3-1 (or the pseudogene TRBV3-2) to TRBJ1-2, with TRBD1 identical over 7 bases. The trim removed 6 bases at V and 8 bases at J, leaving 9 bases unmatched. The CDR3 runs to 13 residues. CDR1 is LGHDT, CDR2 YNNKEL, per germline (reference sequence). The CDR3 loop is CASSTGQARGYTF. DNA of the CDR3: TGTGCCAGCAGTACCGGACAGGCGCGAGGCTACACCTTC.

The chain recombines TRBV18 with TRBJ2-4; 7 bases are shared with TRBD1. Germline lookup yields CDR1 KGHSH and CDR2 LQKENI. V shed 6 bases and J 8 bases; nucleotides not matched to a gene: 19. This CDR3 comprises 17 residues. Here the CDR3 reads CASSLRTIGAGGDIQYF. For the CDR3, the DNA is TGTGCCAGCTCCCTACGTACTATAGGAGCAGGGGGAGACATTCAGTACTTC. Supplemented by reference TRBV18 and TRBJ2-4, the full variable domain reads NAGVMQNPRHLVRRRGQEARLRCSPMKGHSHVYWYRQLPEEGLKFMVYLQKENIIDESGMPKERFSAEFPKEGPSILRIQQVVRGDSAAYFCASSLRTIGAGGDIQYFGAGTRLSVL.

The chain has TRBV24-1 and TRBJ2-1, with 11 bases matching TRBD2. Germline-derived CDR1 and CDR2 are KGHDR and SFDVKD. CDR3 length equals 19 residues. Trimming cost V 3 bases and J 1 base; bases outside gene matches: 10. The CDR3 reads CATSDPRTSGGKSYNEQFF. Here the CDR3 DNA reads TGTGCCACCAGTGATCCACGAACTAGCGGGGGTAAATCCTACAATGAGCAGTTCTTC.

The chain has TRBV28 and TRBJ1-5; 7 nucleotides agree with TRBD1. The CDR3 is 14 amino acids. Germline values: CDR1 MDHEN, CDR2 SYDVKM. Trimming took 3 bases from V and 6 from J; bases not matched to a gene: 5. The chain's CDR3 is CASSLDRIVQPQHF. The CDR3 nucleotides are TGTGCCAGCAGTTTGGACAGGATCGTTCAGCCCCAGCATTTT.

The rearrangement uses TRBV6-5 and TRBJ1-1; D call uncertain. Germline assignment: CDR1 MNHEY and CDR2 SVGAGI. V dropped 4 bases and J dropped 0 bases, with 9 bases sitting between them. There are 14 residues in the CDR3. The CDR3 coding sequence is TGTGCCAGCAGTTCATATAGAGTGAACACTGAAGCTTTCTTT. As protein: CASSSYRVNTEAFF.

This clone was counted only a few times. Mismatch with germline at one junction end may stem from a read error. V is TRBV9 and J is TRBJ1-2; D remains ambiguous. Germline loops: CDR1 SGDLS, CDR2 YYNGEE. The CDR3 sequence is 12 residues long. Written as DNA, the CDR3 is TGTGCCAGCAGCGTAGCAAACAGCCCCTTCGCCTTC. Its translation is CASSVANSPFAF.

In nucleotides, the CDR3 is TGTGCCTGGACCCAGGGGGCCCGCCGCAGCACAGATACGCAGTATTTT. This encodes CAWTQGARRSTDTQYF. This rearrangement joins TRBV30 to TRBJ2-3; 8 positions match TRBD1. The V gene end was trimmed by 4 bases and the J gene end by 0 bases; junction bases not matched to a gene: 9. CDR1 GTSNPN and CDR2 SVGIG come from the germline V gene (reference sequence). This CDR3 has 16 amino acids. The entire variable domain, with the rest obtained from reference TRBV30 and TRBJ2-3, is as follows: SQTIHQWPATLVQPVGSPLSLECTVEGTSNPNLYWYRQAAGRGLQLLFYSVGIGQISSEVPQNLSASRPQDRQFILSSKKLLLSDSGFYLCAWTQGARRSTDTQYFGPGTRLTVL.

The chain joins TRBV19 to TRBJ2-2, with a tentative D call TRBD2 (6 bases). The germline gives CDR1 LNHDA, CDR2 SQIVND (reference sequence). Trimming removed 7 bases from V and 6 bases from J, with 21 bases in between. This CDR3 is 16 amino acids long. The chain's CDR3 is CASTREALSRPGELFF. The CDR3 nucleotides are TGTGCCAGTACTAGGGAGGCCCTCAGTCGGCCCGGGGAGCTGTTTTTT.

The V call is TRBV6-6, the J call TRBJ1-1; no reliable D call. Germline V CDR1 and CDR2: MNHNY, SVGAGI (reference sequence). The CDR3 is 12 residues long. V was pared by 5 bases and J by 10 bases, with 14 bases between. The CDR3 is CASSLPINSAFF. The CDR3 bases are TGTGCCAGCAGTCTCCCTATTAATTCAGCTTTCTTT.

This rearrangement joins TRBV9 to TRBJ1-1, with 9 nucleotides matching TRBD1. CDR3 size: 15 residues. V was clipped by 4 bases and J by 3 bases; unmatched bases: 7. Germline assignment: CDR1 SGDLS and CDR2 YYNGEE. The CDR3 nucleotides read TGTGCCAGCAGCCCCGAGGGACAGGGATACACTGAAGCTTTCTTT. Protein sequence: CASSPEGQGYTEAFF.

The J gene is TRBJ2-5, the V gene TRBV28; the D gene is possibly TRBD1 (6 bases). CDR3 length: 15 residues. V gave up 7 bases and J gave up 0 bases, with 15 bases separating them. CDR1 and CDR2 from the germline V gene are MDHEN and SYDVKM. CDR3 sequence (DNA): TGTGCCAGCATCCCACAGGGAATGTACCAAGAGACCCAGTACTTC. It yields the protein CASIPQGMYQETQYF.

Here the CDR3 DNA reads TGTGCCAGCAGCTTGGGGCACCTTAATGAAAAACTGTTTTTT. Translating gives CASSLGHLNEKLFF. V usage is TRBV5-8 and J usage is TRBJ1-4; D is undetermined. Germline V gene data show CDR1 as SGHTS and CDR2 as YDEGEE. The CDR3 is 14 amino acids. The ends were cut back, 0 bases at V and 4 bases at J, with 7 bases in the middle.

The rearrangement joins TRBV7-9 to TRBJ2-1; 8 bases are a match to TRBD2. The trim removed 3 bases at V and 10 bases at J, leaving 11 bases unmatched. The CDR3 runs 15 residues. CDR1 and CDR2 (germline): SEHNR, FQNEAQ (reference sequence). As DNA, the CDR3 is TGTGCCAGCAGCTTTGCGGGGGGCCCGTCGGGAGAGCAGTTCTTC. This sequence encodes CASSFAGGPSGEQFF.

In this sample, this clone turned up once. The chain couples TRBV4-2 to TRBJ2-3; tentative D call: TRBD2 (5 bases). The V gene's germline CDR1 is LGHNA and CDR2 YNFKEQ. The CDR3 totals 14 residues. The V end lost 1 base, the J end lost 4 bases, and 9 bases lay between the germline ends. CDR3 residues: CASSQGTSPDTQYF. The DNA for the CDR3 is TGTGCCAGCAGCCAAGGGACTTCACCAGATACGCAGTATTTT.

The chain is built from TRBV30 and TRBJ1-2; 9 nucleotides agree with TRBD1. With 1 base clipped from V and 6 bases from J, the junction kept 6 bases outside the gene matches. This CDR3 contains 14 residues. Germline lookup yields CDR1 GTSNPN and CDR2 SVGIG (reference sequence). The chain's CDR3 is CAWSAYRQGDGYTF. DNA for the CDR3: TGTGCCTGGAGTGCGTACCGACAGGGGGATGGCTACACCTTC.

The rearrangement uses TRBV18 and TRBJ2-7, with no clear D. Trimming left V 0 bases short and J 5 bases short, with 11 bases between. Germline-derived CDR1 and CDR2 are KGHSH and LQKENI. The CDR3 covers 14 residues. The CDR3 is CASSPPNRPNEQYF. The CDR3 coding sequence is TGTGCCAGCTCACCACCGAACAGACCGAACGAGCAGTACTTC.

This clone was detected only a few times. The chain uses TRBV12-3 or TRBV12-4 and TRBJ2-7, with TRBD1 matching over 9 bases. The CDR3 spans 12 residues. Trimming removed 5 bases from V and 5 bases from J; junction bases left unmatched: 1. The CDR3 DNA reads TGTGCCAGCAGTCGGACAGGGGACGAGCAGTACTTC. It codes for CASSRTGDEQYF.

This clone was detected only once. V gene TRBV11-2 combines with J gene TRBJ2-1; no clear D gene. The CDR3 covers 12 residues. Deletions cut 5 bases from V and 7 bases from J, with 9 bases between. Germline CDR1 and CDR2: SGHAT and FQNNGV. The CDR3 here is CASSPGYNEQFF. The CDR3 nucleotides read TGTGCCAGCAGCCCCGGTTATAATGAGCAGTTCTTC. The variable domain in full, with the rest retrieved from reference TRBV11-2 and TRBJ2-1, is EAGVAQSPRYKIIEKRQSVAFWCNPISGHATLYWYQQILGQGPKLLIQFQNNGVVDDSQLPKDRFSAERLKGVDSTLKIQPAKLEDSAVYLCASSPGYNEQFFGPGTRLTVL.